This TCR beta chain appears in the sequencing data of a study of T cell responses to AZD1222 COVID-19 vaccine. Study-wide points: Clonal diversity was possibly underestimated, and white British individuals and females predominated among donors.

V lost 8 bases to trimming and J lost 2 bases, with 18 bases between them. This CDR3 comprises 15 residues. CDR1 and CDR2 (germline): MNHEY, SMNVEV (reference sequence). Regarding this clone: What it binds is not known.

The assay was immunoSEQ multiplex PCR, and TCRdb's table has in-frame clones only and misses some. Here the sample spans about 110,000 clones, roughly nine tenths being singletons. The V gene is TRBV27, the J gene TRBJ1-2; D is perhaps TRBD1 (5 bases). This sequence was found in an adult in good health. The specimen was peripheral blood, collected on day 0 of MenACWY control vaccination. Here the CDR3 DNA reads TGTGCCAGCGGCCTCTGGGGGGGAGAAAACTATGGCTACACCTTC. It specifies CASGLWGGENYGYTF.